Sequencing of this T cell receptor beta chain was carried out in a study of T cell repertoires in cytomegalovirus infection. Across the whole study: From public TCR beta signatures came an indication of both CMV infection and matching HLA type. The study's findings and limits: HLA-C-restricted CMV-specific TCR beta clonotypes were dominant in the ex vivo response. CMV carriers with the relevant HLA were identified by cumulative public TCR beta family frequency.

Points on this clonotype: Its antigen remains unidentified.

TCRdb re-derived calls from the reads in MiXCR, one entry per CDR3 protein. The table has some 800,000 distinct CDR3 sequences, 25% to 30% seen once. In germline, CDR1 is MNHEY, CDR2 SMNVEV (reference sequence). The CDR3 runs to 15 residues. The germline V and J ends were trimmed by 5 bases and 8 bases, with 21 bases remaining between them. The sequences come from cultured CD8+ T cells from PBMCs, collected from culture after CMV antigen stimulation. J is TRBJ1-2 and V is TRBV27; the D gene is possibly TRBD1 (6 bases). This clonotype was sampled from a human donor in good health (CMV status not recorded). Some clones in this sample may be carry-over from other donors' samples. CDR3 in amino acids: CASSGAQQGLLGYTF. As DNA, the CDR3 is TGTGCCAGCAGTGGAGCCCAACAGGGATTATTGGGCTACACCTTC.